The 30 T cell receptor beta chains listed next were all sequenced from one sample in a study of naive and memory T cell subsets. The SP2 primer and nested alpha and beta constant region primers amplified ligated cDNA in four rounds. Via MiXCR, TCRdb re-called the 5' RACE reads, giving one row per CDR3 protein. The sample lists about 62,000 distinct CDR3 sequences, more than 6% occurring once. The library had UMIs added by 3' ligation of an oligonucleotide to TCR cDNA. The source of these receptors is a female donor in good health.

This clonotype was seen a few times. This chain uses TRBV21-1 with TRBJ2-7; the table's D call, TRBD1, has no DNA check behind it. TRBV21-1 is termed a pseudogene. This CDR3 region has 15 residues. The CDR3 spells CASSKEYRGPYEQYF. CDR3 nucleotides: TGTGCCAGCAGCAAAGAGTACAGGGGGCCCTACGAGCAGTACTTC.

This clonotype occurred many times. A junction boundary mismatches the germline segment, possibly from a read error. The gene calls are TRBV2 and TRBJ1-6; 7 positions agree with TRBD1. The CDR3 extends over 14 amino acids. CDR1 and CDR2 (germline): SNHLY, FYNNEI. The DNA for the CDR3 is TGTGCCAGCAGAGAAGGGGGCCGAAACTCACCCCTCCACTTT. This codes for CASREGGRNSPLHF.

The chain employs TRBV19 and TRBJ2-1; TRBD2 matches 8 bases. Germline V CDR1 and CDR2: LNHDA, SQIVND (reference sequence). There are 17 residues in the CDR3. The trim removed 6 bases at V and 4 bases at J, leaving 14 bases unmatched. CDR3: CASRRAFRASGYNEQFF. DNA of the CDR3: TGTGCCAGTAGGAGGGCCTTTCGGGCTAGCGGGTACAATGAGCAGTTCTTC.

The J gene is TRBJ2-3, the V gene TRBV9; possibly TRBD2 for D (5 bases). CDR3 size: 15 residues. The germline V gene has CDR1 SGDLS and CDR2 YYNGEE. The V and J ends lost 4 bases and 6 bases respectively, with 18 bases between them. CDR3 region: CASSPRTGALDTQYF. CDR3 DNA sequence: TGTGCCAGCAGCCCCCGGACTGGAGCTCTGGATACGCAGTATTTT.

In its sample, this clonotype was seen a few times. CDR3 DNA sequence: TGTGCCAGCAGCAAAGTCAGGGAAATGGTAGTAGTCACCTTC. Protein: CASSKVREMVVVTF. This sequence joins TRBV21-1 and TRBJ1-2; TRBD1 was called by the table and not checked on the DNA. TRBV21-1 is a pseudogene locus. The CDR3 runs to 14 residues.

CDR3 nucleotide sequence: TGCAGCGCTAGTCGGGGTGGGGAGCAGTACTTC. This encodes CSASRGGEQYF. This chain uses TRBV29-1 with TRBJ2-7, with D possibly matching TRBD2 (5 bases). Deletions cut 7 bases from V and 7 bases from J, with 14 bases between. The CDR3 loop spans 11 amino acids. Germline loops: CDR1 SQVTM, CDR2 ANQGSEA.

This clonotype appeared many times. The chain couples TRBV20-1 to TRBJ1-1; possibly TRBD1 for D (6 bases). V shed 5 bases and J shed 5 bases, with 18 bases lying between them. The CDR3 sequence is 14 residues long. CDR1 is DFQATT, CDR2 SNEGSKA, per germline (reference sequence). CDR3 coding DNA: TGCAGTGCTGGGGTGGGGGGGCAAAGTACTGAAGCTTTCTTT. This translates into CSAGVGGQSTEAFF.

This clonotype appeared a few times. The gene calls are TRBV7-9 and TRBJ1-6, with D possibly matching TRBD1 (6 bases). V was cut by 5 bases and J by 10 bases, with 15 bases left in between. Germline V CDR1 and CDR2: SEHNR, FQNEAQ (reference sequence). This CDR3 spans 14 amino acids. This CDR3 is CASSPPRGQSPLHF. In DNA form, the CDR3 reads TGTGCCAGCAGCCCTCCCAGGGGCCAATCACCCCTCCACTTT.

The table lists this clonotype with many counts. The CDR3 region is CASSRSPGQGKFFLGSGANVLTF. DNA for the CDR3: TGTGCCAGCAGCAGATCTCCGGGACAGGGGAAGTTTTTCCTAGGCTCTGGGGCCAACGTCCTGACTTTC. The chain carries TRBV6-5 and TRBJ2-6; 10 bases agree with TRBD1. This CDR3 region has 23 residues. Germline CDR1 reads MNHEY; CDR2 reads SVGAGI. Trimming at V came to 6 bases and at J to 0 bases, leaving 23 bases not matched to a gene.

The CDR3 bases are TGTGCCAGCTCACCAGTTCCTAACTATGGCTACACCTTC. It specifies CASSPVPNYGYTF. The J gene is TRBJ1-2, the V gene TRBV18, with D hard to call. CDR1 is KGHSH and CDR2 is LQKENI in the germline V gene. V gave up 2 bases and J gave up 0 bases, with 4 bases separating them. The CDR3 loop spans 13 amino acids.

The chain is built from TRBV18 and TRBJ2-2, with unresolved D. This CDR3 contains 14 residues. Germline CDR1 KGHSH, CDR2 LQKENI. Trimming shortened V by 3 bases and J by 2 bases, and 7 bases separated the two germline ends. The CDR3 coding sequence is TGTGCCAGCTCACCGAGCCAAAACACCGGGGAGCTGTTTTTT. Translated, it gives CASSPSQNTGELFF.

The chain combines TRBV5-1 with TRBJ2-6; D unclear. V was cut by 0 bases and J by 5 bases, with 12 bases left in between. The CDR3 contains 16 residues. Germline CDR1 reads SGHRS; CDR2 reads YFSETQ. In DNA form, the CDR3 reads TGCGCCAGCAGCTTGGGACACTCTCTCTGGGCCAACGTCCTGACTTTC. Its translation is CASSLGHSLWANVLTF.

The sample holds a few counts of this clonotype. The chain couples TRBV18 to TRBJ1-1; possible D gene TRBD1, 5 bases. The CDR3 is 12 amino acids. Germline V lookup: CDR1 KGHSH, CDR2 LQKENI. Trimming removed 4 bases from V and 8 bases from J, with 11 bases in between. The CDR3 DNA reads as TGTGCCAGCTCACTACGGCAGGGCGAAGCTTTCTTT. It translates to CASSLRQGEAFF.

This clonotype was seen ten or more times. This CDR3 is CSAREGKRLNTEAFF. CDR3 nucleotide sequence: TGCAGTGCTAGAGAAGGAAAACGCCTGAACACTGAAGCTTTCTTT. J is TRBJ1-1 and V is TRBV20-1; no firm D call. CDR1 is DFQATT, CDR2 SNEGSKA, per germline (reference sequence). Trimming shortened V by 0 bases and J by 0 bases, and 11 bases separated the two germline ends. The CDR3 runs 15 residues.

This clonotype has ten or more counts. This sequence joins TRBV18 and TRBJ1-5; D gene uncertain. The V end lost 2 bases, the J end lost 1 base, and 3 bases lay between the germline ends. The length of the CDR3 is 13 residues. Looked up from germline, CDR1 is KGHSH and CDR2 is LQKENI. The chain's CDR3 is CASSPGSNQPQHF. CDR3 nucleotide sequence: TGTGCCAGCTCACCAGGCAGCAATCAGCCCCAGCATTTT. Full variable domain (rest looked up from reference TRBV18 and TRBJ1-5): NAGVMQNPRHLVRRRGQEARLRCSPMKGHSHVYWYRQLPEEGLKFMVYLQKENIIDESGMPKERFSAEFPKEGPSILRIQQVVRGDSAAYFCASSPGSNQPQHFGDGTRLSIL.

At least ten counts were recorded for this clonotype. V gene TRBV7-9 combines with J gene TRBJ1-2; D perhaps matches TRBD1 (6 bases). V lost 7 bases and J 8 bases, leaving 23 bases between the germline ends. This CDR3 is built from 15 residues. Germline-derived CDR1 and CDR2 are SEHNR and FQNEAQ (reference sequence). The CDR3 region has the DNA TGTGCCAGCACCGCCGTAGGGGACGGTGGGGGCGGCTACACCTTC. As protein: CASTAVGDGGGGYTF.

The table lists this clonotype with many counts. V gene TRBV9 combines with J gene TRBJ2-7, with D hard to call. V lost 0 bases to trimming and J lost 5 bases, with 12 bases between them. Germline loops: CDR1 SGDLS, CDR2 YYNGEE. The CDR3 is 14 amino acids. The CDR3 reads CASSVGGPVDEQYF. The DNA of the CDR3 is TGTGCCAGCAGCGTAGGCGGTCCCGTCGACGAGCAGTACTTC.

In its sample, this clonotype was seen a few times. The rearrangement links TRBV4-1 to TRBJ2-1; TRBD1 is a possible D gene (6 bases). This CDR3 comprises 16 residues. CDR1 is MGHRA, CDR2 YSYEKL, per germline. The germline V and J ends were trimmed by 0 bases and 3 bases, with 12 bases remaining between them. Here the CDR3 reads CASSQDSAGVYNEQFF. The CDR3 nucleotides are TGCGCCAGCAGCCAAGACTCGGCAGGGGTCTACAATGAGCAGTTCTTC.

This clonotype was observed many times. The V call is TRBV12-3 or TRBV12-4, the J call TRBJ1-1; D perhaps matches TRBD1 (5 bases). The V and J ends lost 7 bases and 5 bases respectively, with 17 bases between them. This CDR3 is built from 14 residues. CDR3 loop: CASTLGDVRTEAFF. CDR3 coding DNA: TGTGCCAGCACCCTCGGGGACGTAAGGACTGAAGCTTTCTTT.

This clonotype appeared a few times. The chain links TRBV12-3 or TRBV12-4 to TRBJ1-2; tentative D call: TRBD1 (6 bases). The CDR3 runs to 15 residues. Trimming cost V 0 bases and J 2 bases, with 10 bases left between them. The CDR3 reads CASSLAQQGNYGYTF. CDR3 DNA: TGTGCCAGCAGTTTAGCGCAGCAGGGGAACTATGGCTACACCTTC.

Ten or more counts support this clonotype. The J gene is TRBJ1-2, the V gene TRBV2, with a weak D call TRBD1 (5 bases). The CDR3 has 15 residues. Per the germline V gene, CDR1 is SNHLY and CDR2 is FYNNEI. Trimming took off 5 bases at V and 5 bases at J, with 18 bases between the two ends. Here the CDR3 reads CASSPPDISLYGYTF. CDR3 sequence (DNA): TGTGCCAGCAGTCCACCGGACATATCCCTTTATGGCTACACCTTC.

In this sample, this clonotype turned up a few times. V usage is TRBV5-1 and J usage is TRBJ1-5; weak D call: TRBD1 (5 bases). Germline CDR1 and CDR2: SGHRS and YFSETQ. Trimming removed 4 bases at V and 6 bases at J, with 11 bases between. The CDR3 extends over 13 amino acids. CDR3 region: CASSRTGLQPQHF. For the CDR3, the DNA is TGCGCCAGCAGCCGGACGGGGCTTCAGCCCCAGCATTTT. Full variable domain (remainder filled in from reference TRBV5-1 and TRBJ1-5): KAGVTQTPRYLIKTRGQQVTLSCSPISGHRSVSWYQQTPGQGLQFLFEYFSETQRNKGNFPGRFSGRQFSNSRSEMNVSTLELGDSALYLCASSRTGLQPQHFGDGTRLSIL.

The chain uses TRBV6-1 and TRBJ2-6, with D perhaps TRBD2 (5 bases). The CDR3 has 16 residues. Deletions cut 8 bases from V and 2 bases from J, with 16 bases between. Germline V lookup: CDR1 MNHNS, CDR2 SASEGT. CDR3 region: CASANRAGAGANVLTF. The CDR3, as DNA: TGTGCCAGCGCAAACCGGGCGGGCGCTGGGGCCAACGTCCTGACTTTC.

This clonotype was recorded a few times. The chain couples TRBV4-2 to TRBJ2-7, with 10 bases matching TRBD2. The CDR3 covers 15 residues. Germline V gene lookup returns CDR1 LGHNA and CDR2 YNFKEQ. V lost 3 bases and J lost 3; bases outside the gene matches: 5. The CDR3 spells CASSQLAGVFYEQYF. The CDR3 DNA reads as TGTGCCAGCAGCCAGCTAGCGGGAGTCTTCTACGAGCAGTACTTC.

This clonotype occurred many times. The chain carries TRBV20-1 and TRBJ1-5, with unresolved D. The germline gives CDR1 DFQATT, CDR2 SNEGSKA (reference sequence). This CDR3 spans 12 amino acids. CDR3 nucleotide sequence: TGCAGCGCATTGAGTAGCAATCAGCCCCAGCATTTT. This sequence encodes CSALSSNQPQHF.

The chain uses TRBV20-1 and TRBJ2-7; 8 nucleotides align to TRBD2. V gave up 6 bases and J gave up 1 base; unmatched junction bases: 8. Germline loops: CDR1 DFQATT, CDR2 SNEGSKA (reference sequence). The CDR3 runs to 14 residues. This chain's CDR3 is CSARREGASYEQYF. Here the CDR3 DNA reads TGCAGTGCACGCCGGGAGGGAGCGTCCTACGAGCAGTACTTC.

This chain connects TRBV7-2 to TRBJ2-3, with 12 nucleotides matching TRBD2. The CDR3 contains 16 residues. V was clipped by 1 base and J by 4 bases; unmatched bases: 3. In germline, CDR1 is SGHTA, CDR2 FQGNSA. The CDR3 DNA reads as TGTGCCAGCAGCTTAGTCGGACTAGCGGGATCAGATACGCAGTATTTT. Translation: CASSLVGLAGSDTQYF. Based on the CDR3 plus reference TRBV7-2 and TRBJ2-3, the full variable domain is GAGVSQSPSNKVTEKGKDVELRCDPISGHTALYWYRQSLGQGLEFLIYFQGNSAPDKSGLPSDRFSAERTGGSVSTLTIQRTQQEDSAVYLCASSLVGLAGSDTQYFGPGTRLTVL.

This clonotype was counted many times. The gene calls are TRBV29-1 and TRBJ1-3, with D unclear. Germline V gives CDR1 SQVTM, CDR2 ANQGSEA. The CDR3 totals 13 residues. Trimming pared 4 bases from V and 0 bases from J, leaving 7 bases between. CDR3 in DNA: TGCAGCGTTGGGGCAGACTCTGGAAACACCATATATTTT. Translating gives CSVGADSGNTIYF.

The chain joins TRBV6-1 to TRBJ2-2; D possibly corresponds to TRBD1 (5 bases). Trimming stripped 6 bases from V and 0 bases from J, with 11 bases between. Per germline, CDR1 MNHNS and CDR2 SASEGT. The CDR3 spans 15 residues. The CDR3 coding sequence is TGTGCCAGCAGCCCCTTACAGGCGAACACCGGGGAGCTGTTTTTT. Residues: CASSPLQANTGELFF.

This clonotype was observed a few times. This chain joins TRBV11-2 and TRBJ2-7; D perhaps matches TRBD2 (6 bases). Trimming stripped 3 bases from V and 5 bases from J, with 17 bases between. The CDR3 consists of 15 residues. CDR1 and CDR2 (germline): SGHAT, FQNNGV. CDR3 bases: TGTGCCAGCAGCTTGACCCCCCTAGCGTCAGACGAGCAGTACTTC. It codes for CASSLTPLASDEQYF.